Presented here are 31 T cell receptor beta chains from one specimen sequenced in a study of blood T cell repertoires in COVID-19. Sequencing used immunoSEQ multiplex PCR; TCRdb keeps in-frame clones, though not all of them. The sample consists of approximately 300,000 clones, around 82% of them appearing once. Sequencing input: peripheral blood. The receptors originated from a woman between 50 and 59 years old with acute or convalescent COVID-19.

The chain has TRBV2 and TRBJ1-1; D is uncertain. The V gene lost 7 bases and the J gene lost 1 base, with 7 bases spanning the gap. From germline, CDR1 is SNHLY and CDR2 FYNNEI. The CDR3 totals 12 residues. The CDR3 region is CASIRGNTEAFF. The CDR3 DNA sequence: TGTGCCAGCATCAGAGGGAACACTGAAGCTTTCTTT.

CDR3 DNA sequence: TGTGCCAGTAATGGAGGGTGGGATGGCTACACCTTC. Residues: CASNGGWDGYTF. J is TRBJ1-2 and V is TRBV19; no firm D call. The V and J ends lost 7 bases and 6 bases respectively, with 12 bases between them. This CDR3 comprises 12 residues. CDR1 and CDR2 (germline): LNHDA, SQIVND (reference sequence).

The chain has TRBV6-4 and TRBJ2-5; possible D gene TRBD2, 7 bases. Trimming pared 4 bases from V and 5 bases from J, leaving 11 bases between. The CDR3 covers 13 residues. Germline V lookup: CDR1 MRHNA, CDR2 SNTAGT. In DNA form, the CDR3 reads TGTGCCAGCAGTGCGGGGGGCGAGGAGACCCAGTACTTC. The encoded protein is CASSAGGEETQYF.

The V call is TRBV7-2, the J call TRBJ1-5, with D uncertain. Trimming stripped 4 bases from V and 3 bases from J, with 4 bases between. This CDR3 has 12 residues. Germline CDR1 and CDR2: SGHTA and FQGNSA. CDR3 region: CASSYYNQPQHF. The DNA for the CDR3 is TGTGCCAGCAGCTACTACAATCAGCCCCAGCATTTT.

The chain couples TRBV30 to TRBJ1-1; no firm D call. The V end was cut by 4 bases, the J end by 4 bases, with 10 bases between. Germline V gene sequence: CDR1 GTSNPN, CDR2 SVGIG (reference sequence). CDR3 length equals 12 residues. CDR3 sequence: CAWTPWPTEAFF. The DNA for the CDR3 is TGTGCCTGGACTCCGTGGCCCACTGAAGCTTTCTTT.

The chain links TRBV15 to TRBJ2-3, with D possibly matching TRBD1 (6 bases). Germline values: CDR1 LNHNV, CDR2 YYDKDF (reference sequence). The CDR3 contains 13 residues. Trimming removed 8 bases at V and 3 bases at J, with 12 bases between. As DNA, the CDR3 is TGTGCCACCCGGGACATTCGTACAGATACGCAGTATTTT. As protein: CATRDIRTDTQYF. Supplemented by reference TRBV15 and TRBJ2-3, the full variable domain reads DAMVIQNPRYQVTQFGKPVTLSCSQTLNHNVMYWYQQKSSQAPKLLFHYYDKDFNNEADTPDNFQSRRPNTSFCFLDIRSPGLGDTAMYLCATRDIRTDTQYFGPGTRLTVL.

V gene TRBV10-3 combines with J gene TRBJ2-2; TRBD1 matches at 9 bases. The germline V gene encodes CDR1 ENHRY and CDR2 SYGVKD. This CDR3 comprises 14 residues. The V and J ends lost 8 bases and 3 bases, in that order; junction bases with no gene match: 4. The CDR3 sequence: CAILRDRDTGELFF. The CDR3 DNA reads TGTGCCATCCTCCGGGACAGGGACACCGGGGAGCTGTTTTTT.

This clone was detected only once. The chain employs TRBV11-2 and TRBJ2-2; weak D call: TRBD2 (5 bases). CDR1 is SGHAT, CDR2 FQNNGV, per germline. V dropped 1 base and J dropped 5 bases, with 14 bases sitting between them. The CDR3 is 16 amino acids. CDR3 nucleotide sequence: TGTGCCAGCAGCTTAGGTCCGGAGGTCGGAACCGGGGAGCTGTTTTTT. As protein: CASSLGPEVGTGELFF.

The rearrangement links TRBV3-1 (or the pseudogene TRBV3-2) to TRBJ2-7, with a weak D call TRBD1 (6 bases). The germline V gene encodes CDR1 LGHDT and CDR2 YNNKEL (reference sequence). Trimming removed 1 base at V and 7 bases at J, with 11 bases between. CDR3 length: 13 residues. This chain's CDR3 is CASSQGLRGEQYF. CDR3 DNA sequence: TGTGCCAGCAGCCAAGGTCTAAGGGGGGAGCAGTACTTC.

This chain connects TRBV18 to TRBJ1-1, with no clear D. Germline-derived CDR1 and CDR2 are KGHSH and LQKENI. This CDR3 contains 14 residues. V was cut by 1 base and J by 3 bases, with 9 bases left in between. CDR3 sequence: CASSPRQSDTEAFF. CDR3 bases: TGTGCCAGCTCACCACGTCAGTCAGACACTGAAGCTTTCTTT.

The chain uses TRBV4-3 and TRBJ2-4; D perhaps matches TRBD1 (7 bases). This CDR3 contains 14 residues. V shed 5 bases and J shed 8 bases, with 16 bases lying between them. Germline values: CDR1 LGHNA, CDR2 YSLEER. CDR3 in amino acids: CASSARGAEDIQYF. The CDR3 DNA reads as TGCGCCAGCAGCGCCAGGGGGGCCGAGGACATTCAGTACTTC.

The chain links TRBV7-2 to TRBJ1-2; D unclear. Per the germline V gene, CDR1 is SGHTA and CDR2 is FQGNSA. The V gene lost 5 bases and the J gene lost 0 bases, with 16 bases spanning the gap. The CDR3 length is 16 residues. The CDR3 DNA reads TGTGCCAGCAGCCGGGGTGACGTAGGGACTAACTATGGCTACACCTTC. Translated: CASSRGDVGTNYGYTF.

The chain employs TRBV23-1 and TRBJ1-1, with D hard to call. TRBV23-1 is filed as an ORF, its function uncertain. V was clipped by 0 bases and J by 5 bases, with 10 bases between them. The CDR3 contains 14 residues. The CDR3 DNA reads as TGCGCCAGCAGTCAATCTGCCCAGGAAACTGAAGCTTTCTTT. Translating gives CASSQSAQETEAFF.

The chain carries TRBV6-1 and TRBJ1-4, with D maybe TRBD1 (5 bases). The CDR3 runs 15 residues. The V end lost 0 bases, the J end lost 4 bases, and 9 bases lay between the germline ends. Germline values: CDR1 MNHNS, CDR2 SASEGT. This chain's CDR3 is CASSEAGRGNEKLFF. The DNA for the CDR3 is TGTGCCAGCAGTGAAGCGGGGAGGGGTAATGAAAAACTGTTTTTT.

This clone was recorded a few times. The chain links TRBV2 to TRBJ1-5, with 9 bases that match TRBD1. Trimming took 4 bases from V and 6 from J; bases not matched to a gene: 4. The V gene's germline CDR1 is SNHLY and CDR2 FYNNEI. CDR3 length: 14 residues. As DNA, the CDR3 is TGTGCCAGCAGTGGGACAGGGGAGGTTCAGCCCCAGCATTTT. Amino acid sequence: CASSGTGEVQPQHF.

The rearrangement uses TRBV18 and TRBJ2-2; 7 bases match TRBD1. Germline values: CDR1 KGHSH, CDR2 LQKENI. The CDR3 has 16 amino acids. V lost 3 bases and J lost 1; bases outside the gene matches: 5. The CDR3: CASSPQRQGNTGELFF. In DNA, the CDR3 is TGTGCCAGCTCACCGCAGAGACAGGGGAACACCGGGGAGCTGTTTTTT.

The genes are TRBV5-1 and TRBJ2-7, with D maybe TRBD2 (5 bases). Per the germline V gene, CDR1 is SGHRS and CDR2 is YFSETQ. The V end was cut by 2 bases, the J end by 6 bases, with 12 bases between. The CDR3 consists of 13 residues. CDR3 sequence (DNA): TGCGCCAGCAGCTTACTGCGGGTCGGCGAGCAGTACTTC. Amino acid sequence: CASSLLRVGEQYF.

The chain is built from TRBV5-1 and TRBJ2-5; 7 nucleotides align to TRBD2. The CDR3 covers 14 residues. Losses at the gene ends were 4 bases for V and 7 bases for J; bases not matched to a gene: 10. The germline gives CDR1 SGHRS, CDR2 YFSETQ. The CDR3 reads CASSPRLAERTQYF. As DNA, the CDR3 is TGCGCCAGCAGCCCGCGGCTAGCGGAAAGGACCCAGTACTTC.

J is TRBJ1-3 and V is TRBV3-1 (or the pseudogene TRBV3-2), with D hard to call. Germline CDR1 reads LGHDT; CDR2 reads YNNKEL (reference sequence). The CDR3 runs 17 residues. The germline V and J ends were trimmed by 4 bases and 0 bases, with 16 bases remaining between them. The CDR3 nucleotides read TGTGCCAGCAGCCCCCTACGGGAGCCCAACTCTGGAAACACCATATATTTT. Protein: CASSPLREPNSGNTIYF.

The V and J genes are TRBV24-1 and TRBJ2-5, with 7 bases fitting TRBD1. V gave up 4 bases and J gave up 5 bases; unmatched junction bases: 9. Germline V gene lookup returns CDR1 KGHDR and CDR2 SFDVKD. This CDR3 spans 15 amino acids. Here the CDR3 reads CATSDTTGAGETQYF. In DNA form, the CDR3 reads TGTGCCACCAGTGACACCACAGGGGCAGGGGAGACCCAGTACTTC.

The gene calls are TRBV7-2 and TRBJ2-6; 9 positions match TRBD1. CDR3 length equals 17 residues. The V gene's germline CDR1 is SGHTA and CDR2 FQGNSA. J was trimmed by 2 bases and V by 7 bases; bases with no gene match: 9. DNA for the CDR3: TGTGCCAGCATCCCCCAACAGGGGGCAGCTGGGGCCAACGTCCTGACTTTC. Translating gives CASIPQQGAAGANVLTF.

The gene calls are TRBV6-6 and TRBJ1-3, with D possibly being TRBD1 (5 bases). CDR1 MNHNY and CDR2 SVGAGI come from the germline V gene (reference sequence). The CDR3 runs 14 residues. V lost 6 bases and J 1 base, leaving 10 bases between the germline ends. This CDR3 is CASRMDISGNTIYF. CDR3 sequence (DNA): TGTGCCAGCAGAATGGACATATCTGGAAACACCATATATTTT.

V gene TRBV12-5 combines with J gene TRBJ1-2; D remains unclear. Per the germline V gene, CDR1 is LGHNT and CDR2 is FRNRAP. This CDR3 comprises 13 residues. V was cut by 0 bases and J by 6 bases, with 8 bases left in between. Here the CDR3 reads CASGLVGQDGYTF. CDR3 in DNA: TGTGCTAGTGGTTTGGTTGGGCAGGATGGCTACACCTTC. Based on the CDR3 plus reference TRBV12-5 and TRBJ1-2, the full variable domain is DARVTQTPRHKVTEMGQEVTMRCQPILGHNTVFWYRQTMMQGLELLAYFRNRAPLDDSGMPKDRFSAEMPDATLATLKIQPSEPRDSAVYFCASGLVGQDGYTFGSGTRLTVV.

The chain couples TRBV25-1 to TRBJ2-3; D uncertain. The CDR3 consists of 14 residues. Deletions cut 2 bases from V and 3 bases from J, with 9 bases between. Germline V CDR1 and CDR2: MGHDK, SYGVNS. The CDR3 loop reads CASSEALGTDTQYF. The CDR3 coding sequence is TGTGCCAGCAGTGAAGCGCTCGGGACAGATACGCAGTATTTT.

The rearrangement links TRBV6-2 or TRBV6-3 to TRBJ2-3, with D hard to call. Germline V gene data show CDR1 as MNHEY and CDR2 as SVGEGT. V dropped 4 bases and J dropped 7 bases, with 15 bases sitting between them. The CDR3 is 14 residues long. The CDR3 DNA reads as TGTGCCAGCAGTTCCCTGACTGGATCCAATACGCAGTATTTT. As protein: CASSSLTGSNTQYF.

V and J are TRBV30 and TRBJ1-3; D ambiguous. The germline CDR1 and CDR2 sequences are GTSNPN and SVGIG (reference sequence). The germline V and J ends were trimmed by 2 bases and 2 bases, with 7 bases remaining between them. There are 13 residues in the CDR3. The CDR3 nucleotides read TGTGCCTGGAGTACCGGGACTGGAAACACCATATATTTT. Amino acids: CAWSTGTGNTIYF.

The chain combines TRBV19 with TRBJ1-6; D gene uncertain. CDR3 length: 15 amino acids. The germline V gene has CDR1 LNHDA and CDR2 SQIVND (reference sequence). V lost 5 bases and J lost 10, with 18 bases in between. CDR3 sequence: CASSSPYSGESPLHF. The DNA for the CDR3 is TGTGCCAGTAGTTCCCCCTACTCGGGAGAATCACCCCTCCACTTT.

The chain joins TRBV5-4 to TRBJ2-5, with D possibly TRBD1 on 5 matching bases. The CDR3 spans 14 residues. The V and J ends lost 1 base and 1 base respectively, with 8 bases between them. Germline V CDR1 and CDR2: SGHNT, YYREEE (reference sequence). CDR3 sequence (DNA): TGTGCCAGCAGCTTGCGGCAGGGCCAAGAGACCCAGTACTTC. Protein sequence: CASSLRQGQETQYF.

CDR3 nucleotide sequence: TGTGCCAGCAGCGCACAGGGGGTGAACACCGGGGAGCTGTTTTTT. This translates into CASSAQGVNTGELFF. The V call is TRBV9, the J call TRBJ2-2; TRBD1 agrees at 8 bases. Germline values: CDR1 SGDLS, CDR2 YYNGEE. The CDR3 has 15 residues. V lost 3 bases, J lost 1 base, and 2 bases stayed unmatched.

This rearrangement joins TRBV2 to TRBJ1-3; D may be TRBD1 (6 bases). Germline CDR1 and CDR2: SNHLY and FYNNEI. This CDR3 is built from 17 residues. Trimming took off 8 bases at V and 0 bases at J, with 20 bases between the two ends. DNA of the CDR3: TGTGCCAGCCAAAATTCCAGGGGCATATTCTCTGGAAACACCATATATTTT. It is translated as CASQNSRGIFSGNTIYF. Full variable domain (outside the CDR3, taken from reference TRBV2 and TRBJ1-3): EPEVTQTPSHQVTQMGQEVILRCVPISNHLYFYWYRQILGQKVEFLVSFYNNEISEKSEIFDDQFSVERPDGSNFTLKIRSTKLEDSAMYFCASQNSRGIFSGNTIYFGEGSWLTVV.

This rearrangement joins TRBV7-3 to TRBJ2-2; 8 bases are shared with TRBD2. Germline V gene data show CDR1 as SGHTA and CDR2 as FQGTGA. The trim removed 4 bases at V and 4 bases at J, leaving 8 bases unmatched. The CDR3 has 16 residues. This chain's CDR3 is CASSSAGAGGTGELFF. CDR3 DNA sequence: TGTGCCAGCAGCTCAGCGGGAGCTGGGGGCACCGGGGAGCTGTTTTTT.